Below, 27 T cell receptor beta chains from the same sample are listed, as sequenced in a study of blood T cell repertoires in COVID-19. This table comes from immunoSEQ multiplex PCR, and its TCRdb copy is limited to in-frame clones, with some not included. Of 400,000 to 500,000 clones in the sample, 80% to 90% were seen once. The material sequenced was peripheral blood. These receptor sequences come from a woman in her twenties or thirties with active or convalescent COVID-19.

This clone was observed a single time. The rearrangement joins TRBV27 to TRBJ1-1; 10 bases line up with TRBD1. CDR1 is MNHEY, CDR2 SMNVEV, per germline (reference sequence). V shed 5 bases and J 3 bases; nucleotides not matched to a gene: 6. This CDR3 has 15 residues. The CDR3: CASSPGTGVDTEAFF. The CDR3 nucleotides are TGTGCCAGCAGTCCGGGGACAGGGGTGGACACTGAAGCTTTCTTT.

The V call is TRBV7-2, the J call TRBJ2-1, with 10 positions matching TRBD2. This CDR3 comprises 17 residues. Germline CDR1 and CDR2: SGHTA and FQGNSA. The V gene end was trimmed by 5 bases and the J gene end by 7 bases; junction bases not matched to a gene: 14. This chain's CDR3 is CASSLRWASGSGNEQFF. As DNA, the CDR3 is TGTGCCAGCAGCCTGCGTTGGGCTAGCGGGAGTGGTAATGAGCAGTTCTTC.

About this clone itself: One junction end does not reproduce the germline sequence, and a read error may be involved. The chain is built from TRBV28 and TRBJ2-1; 11 positions agree with TRBD2. CDR3 length: 12 residues. Germline V gives CDR1 MDHEN, CDR2 SYDVKM. CDR3 in DNA: TGTGCCAGCAGGGCGGAACTAGCGGGAGCGATCTTC. It is translated as CASRAELAGAIF. Full variable domain (outside the CDR3, taken from reference TRBV28 and TRBJ2-1): DVKVTQSSRYLVKRTGEKVFLECVQDMDHENMFWYRQDPGLGLRLIYFSYDVKMKEKGDIPEGYSVSREKKERFSLILESASTNQTSMYLCASRAELAGAIFGPGTRLTVL.

The J gene is TRBJ1-1, the V gene TRBV4-1; D is ambiguous. The CDR3 has 16 amino acids. Trimming removed 4 bases from V and 5 bases from J, with 20 bases in between. Germline V gene lookup returns CDR1 MGHRA and CDR2 YSYEKL. CDR3 protein: CASSPLRLEGDTEAFF. DNA of the CDR3: TGCGCCAGCAGCCCGCTTAGATTGGAGGGCGATACTGAAGCTTTCTTT.

The chain links TRBV2 to TRBJ2-6, with D possibly TRBD1 on 6 matching bases. CDR1 SNHLY and CDR2 FYNNEI come from the germline V gene. The CDR3 contains 15 residues. The V end was cut by 5 bases, the J end by 4 bases, with 12 bases between. CDR3 in DNA: TGTGCCAGCAGTACCGGGACATCCGGGGCCAACGTCCTGACTTTC. Amino acids: CASSTGTSGANVLTF.

This chain connects TRBV11-2 to TRBJ2-5; 10 nucleotides match TRBD2. CDR3 length: 17 residues. From germline, CDR1 is SGHAT and CDR2 FQNNGV. V shed 0 bases, J shed 5 bases, and the junction held 9 bases outside the gene matches. The CDR3 DNA follows: TGTGCCAGCAGCTTAGAGGGGCTAGCGGGGGCTGTGGAGACCCAGTACTTC. Residues: CASSLEGLAGAVETQYF.

The gene calls are TRBV6-5 and TRBJ2-7; 9 bases fit TRBD2. Unmatched junction bases numbered 8, after V lost 6 bases and J lost 2 bases. The CDR3 has 15 residues. Germline loops: CDR1 MNHEY, CDR2 SVGAGI. DNA of the CDR3: TGTGCCAGCAGATCATATGCGGGGGGGCCCTACGAGCAGTACTTC. It yields the protein CASRSYAGGPYEQYF.

The CDR3 loop reads CASSSTGGEQFF. The DNA for the CDR3 is TGTGCCAGCAGCTCCACGGGTGGGGAGCAGTTCTTC. The genes are TRBV5-4 and TRBJ2-1; D not resolved. Germline CDR1 reads SGHNT; CDR2 reads YYREEE (reference sequence). Trimming pared 3 bases from V and 10 bases from J, leaving 11 bases between. CDR3 length: 12 residues.

This sequence joins TRBV11-2 and TRBJ1-1; the match to TRBD1 covers 7 bases. Germline assignment: CDR1 SGHAT and CDR2 FQNNGV. The junction had 4 bases not matched to a gene; V was cut back by 4 bases and J by 5 bases. This CDR3 has 13 residues. The DNA of the CDR3 is TGTGCCAGCAGCTCTACAGGGGAAACTGAAGCTTTCTTT. It yields the protein CASSSTGETEAFF.

The chain has TRBV2 and TRBJ1-4; 7 bases agree with TRBD1. The V and J ends lost 5 bases and 3 bases, in that order; junction bases with no gene match: 9. This CDR3 spans 16 amino acids. The germline V gene encodes CDR1 SNHLY and CDR2 FYNNEI. DNA of the CDR3: TGTGCCAGCAGTCTGGGCAGGGGGAATGCTAATGAAAAACTGTTTTTT. Its protein is CASSLGRGNANEKLFF. Together with reference TRBV2 and TRBJ1-4, the CDR3 gives the full variable domain: EPEVTQTPSHQVTQMGQEVILRCVPISNHLYFYWYRQILGQKVEFLVSFYNNEISEKSEIFDDQFSVERPDGSNFTLKIRSTKLEDSAMYFCASSLGRGNANEKLFFGSGTQLSVL.

The gene calls are TRBV18 and TRBJ1-1; no firm D call. This CDR3 comprises 13 residues. V dropped 5 bases and J dropped 1 base, with 8 bases sitting between them. Germline values: CDR1 KGHSH, CDR2 LQKENI. CDR3: CASSSQENTEAFF. The CDR3, as DNA: TGTGCCAGCTCATCCCAGGAGAACACTGAAGCTTTCTTT.

J is TRBJ1-1 and V is TRBV7-9; D possibly corresponds to TRBD1 (6 bases). CDR1 is SEHNR and CDR2 is FQNEAQ in the germline V gene (reference sequence). The V end was cut by 4 bases, the J end by 2 bases, with 14 bases between. CDR3 length: 15 amino acids. CDR3 nucleotides: TGTGCCAGCAGCTCTGGGACGGGACAAAACACTGAAGCTTTCTTT. The encoded protein is CASSSGTGQNTEAFF.

The rearrangement joins TRBV5-4 to TRBJ2-5; D is perhaps TRBD1 (6 bases). The V end was cut by 5 bases, the J end by 0 bases, with 11 bases between. CDR1 is SGHNT, CDR2 YYREEE, per germline (reference sequence). CDR3 length equals 14 residues. The CDR3 bases are TGTGCCAGCAGGGACAGCGTGTACCAAGAGACCCAGTACTTC. This sequence encodes CASRDSVYQETQYF.

V is TRBV4-1 and J is TRBJ1-1; D remains unclear. CDR3 length equals 16 residues. CDR1 MGHRA and CDR2 YSYEKL come from the germline V gene. V lost 0 bases, J lost 3 bases, and 14 bases lay in between. CDR3 coding DNA: TGCGCCAGCAGCCAAGATCCCCGGACGAGGGACACTGAAGCTTTCTTT. Translation: CASSQDPRTRDTEAFF.

The chain recombines TRBV7-2 with TRBJ1-2, with 7 bases that match TRBD1. Trimming cost V 0 bases and J 4 bases; bases outside gene matches: 8. Looked up from germline, CDR1 is SGHTA and CDR2 is FQGNSA. The CDR3 consists of 16 residues. CDR3 region: CASSLARTRDSYGYTF. The CDR3, as DNA: TGTGCCAGCAGCTTAGCGAGAACGCGGGACAGCTATGGCTACACCTTC.

The CDR3 DNA sequence: TGTGCCAGCAGTTCAGCTCGGGGGGGGACACCCCTCCACTTT. This encodes CASSSARGGTPLHF. The chain joins TRBV7-9 to TRBJ1-6, with a tentative D call TRBD1 (5 bases). The CDR3 covers 14 residues. The V and J ends lost 6 bases and 11 bases respectively, with 17 bases between them. The V gene's germline CDR1 is SEHNR and CDR2 FQNEAQ (reference sequence).

The J gene is TRBJ2-1, the V gene TRBV10-3; TRBD2 matches 12 bases. CDR1 is ENHRY, CDR2 SYGVKD, per germline. The V gene end was trimmed by 3 bases and the J gene end by 5 bases; junction bases not matched to a gene: 14. CDR3 length: 19 amino acids. The CDR3 sequence: CAISDSVSSGRGRNNEQFF. CDR3 sequence (DNA): TGTGCCATCAGTGACTCAGTATCTAGCGGGAGGGGTAGGAACAATGAGCAGTTCTTC.

The V gene is TRBV7-2, the J gene TRBJ2-3, with D perhaps matching TRBD2 (6 bases). The germline CDR1 and CDR2 sequences are SGHTA and FQGNSA. Trimming shortened V by 5 bases and J by 0 bases, and 12 bases separated the two germline ends. This CDR3 is built from 15 residues. CDR3 in amino acids: CASSRGTLSTDTQYF. In DNA form, the CDR3 reads TGTGCCAGCAGCCGGGGGACTCTAAGCACAGATACGCAGTATTTT.

V usage is TRBV4-2 and J usage is TRBJ1-1; D unresolved. V was trimmed by 1 base and J by 6 bases, leaving 3 bases between them. Germline V gives CDR1 LGHNA, CDR2 YNFKEQ. This CDR3 is 11 amino acids long. The CDR3 coding sequence is TGTGCCAGCAGCCAAGGGCCTGAAGCTTTCTTT. It is translated as CASSQGPEAFF.

V and J are TRBV4-2 and TRBJ1-4; 7 bases agree with TRBD1. Per germline, CDR1 LGHNA and CDR2 YNFKEQ. The CDR3 is 16 residues long. J gave up 5 bases and V 0 bases, and 6 bases lay outside the gene matches. The CDR3 region is CASSQEGGGRNEKLFF. The CDR3 nucleotides read TGTGCCAGCAGCCAAGAAGGAGGGGGCCGCAATGAAAAACTGTTTTTT.

The rearrangement links TRBV6-5 to TRBJ2-1; D not resolved. This CDR3 spans 13 amino acids. V lost 0 bases and J 10 bases, leaving 10 bases between the germline ends. Germline-derived CDR1 and CDR2 are MNHEY and SVGAGI. The CDR3 bases are TGTGCCAGCAGTTACTCGGAGTATGAAGAGCAGTTCTTC. Encoded protein: CASSYSEYEEQFF.

This chain uses TRBV19 with TRBJ2-5, with TRBD2 matching over 8 bases. V lost 2 bases to trimming and J lost 7 bases; unmatched junction nucleotides: 3. Germline CDR1 and CDR2: LNHDA and SQIVND (reference sequence). The length of the CDR3 is 13 residues. CDR3 loop: CASSIPAGGTQYF. The CDR3 coding sequence is TGTGCCAGTAGTATACCCGCGGGGGGGACCCAGTACTTC.

The V gene is TRBV4-1, the J gene TRBJ2-7, with 8 positions matching TRBD2. CDR3 length: 15 residues. V was clipped by 1 base and J by 4 bases; unmatched bases: 6. Looked up from germline, CDR1 is MGHRA and CDR2 is YSYEKL. The CDR3 DNA reads TGCGCCAGCAGCCAAGGTCCGGGAGGGCCTTACGAGCAGTACTTC. Residues: CASSQGPGGPYEQYF.

Details on this clone: The sample contains more than one DNA sequence encoding this CDR3. This chain connects TRBV5-1 to TRBJ1-4; 9 positions match TRBD1. Germline CDR1 SGHRS, CDR2 YFSETQ. With 4 bases clipped from V and 5 bases from J, the junction kept 3 bases outside the gene matches. This CDR3 region has 14 residues. The CDR3 nucleotides read TGCGCCAGCAGCAGCGGACAGGGGAATGAAAAACTGTTTTTT. This gives the protein CASSSGQGNEKLFF.

V is TRBV7-8 and J is TRBJ1-4, with D unresolved. Per the germline V gene, CDR1 is SGHVS and CDR2 is FQNEAQ. The CDR3 has 15 amino acids. The germline V and J ends were trimmed by 2 bases and 7 bases, with 14 bases remaining between them. For the CDR3, the DNA is TGTGCCAGCAGCTTAACTGGCGGCCGGGGTGAAAAACTGTTTTTT. Amino acid sequence: CASSLTGGRGEKLFF. The full variable domain, its missing parts supplied by reference TRBV7-8 and TRBJ1-4, is GAGVSQSPRYKVAKRGQDVALRCDPISGHVSLFWYQQALGQGPEFLTYFQNEAQLDKSGLPSDRFFAERPEGSVSTLKIQRTQQEDSAVYLCASSLTGGRGEKLFFGSGTQLSVL.

Concerning this clone: The same CDR3 also results from other DNA sequences found in this sample. The chain links TRBV19 to TRBJ2-7; tentative D call: TRBD1 (5 bases). Trimming left V 3 bases short and J 4 bases short, with 10 bases between. Germline assignment: CDR1 LNHDA and CDR2 SQIVND (reference sequence). The CDR3 is 13 residues long. CDR3 nucleotide sequence: TGTGCCAGTAGTATGGGGCGAGGATACGAGCAGTACTTC. Its translation is CASSMGRGYEQYF.

To note about this clone: The junction departs from germline at one end; a sequencing error may be responsible. V is TRBV29-1 and J is TRBJ1-1; unclear D gene. The germline V gene has CDR1 SQVTM and CDR2 ANQGSEA. This CDR3 contains 12 residues. DNA of the CDR3: TGCAGCGTTCGAGCCGGGAACCCTGAAGCTTTCTTT. Residues: CSVRAGNPEAFF.